This TCR beta chain was profiled in a study of cytomegalovirus exposure and HLA in healthy donors. Across the whole study: An analysis done earlier identified 95 million to 140 million unique TCR beta sequences from about 179 million T cells.

About this clone: Its antigen remains unidentified.

Germline V gives CDR1 SGHTA, CDR2 FQGNSA. The V end was cut by 6 bases, the J end by 4 bases, with 10 bases between. This CDR3 has 13 residues. Overall study findings and caveats: With high specificity and sensitivity, the classifier reportedly diagnosed cytomegalovirus status.

The study ran its PCR with 60 Vbeta and 13 Jbeta primers. The authors' processing: In a later analysis, approximately 80 million unique TCR beta chains included roughly 11 million shared by two or more donors. Profiled with immunoSEQ multiplex PCR; TCRdb holds only in-frame clones, not every one. V, J and clone size are taken as reported in that table, and D and trimming were inferred from the DNA itself. This table has some 140,000 clones, 65% to 75% appearing once. Sequenced sample: PBMCs. The sequence came from a man aged 30-40 years in good health and CMV-seronegative. This rearrangement joins TRBV7-2 to TRBJ2-1; D is possibly TRBD2 (5 bases). CDR3 sequence: CASRSGLYNEQFF. CDR3 DNA: TGTGCCAGCAGATCTGGACTGTACAATGAGCAGTTCTTC.